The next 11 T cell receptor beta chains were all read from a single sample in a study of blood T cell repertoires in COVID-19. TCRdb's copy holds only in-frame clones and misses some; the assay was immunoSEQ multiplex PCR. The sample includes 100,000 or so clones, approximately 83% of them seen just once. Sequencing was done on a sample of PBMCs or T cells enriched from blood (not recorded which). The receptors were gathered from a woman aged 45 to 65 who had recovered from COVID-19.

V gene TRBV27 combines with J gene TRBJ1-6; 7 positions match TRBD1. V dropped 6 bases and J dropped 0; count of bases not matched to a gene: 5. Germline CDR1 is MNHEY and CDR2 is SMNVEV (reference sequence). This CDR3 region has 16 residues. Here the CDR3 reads CASRPDRSSYNSPLHF. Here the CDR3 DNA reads TGTGCCAGCAGACCGGACAGGAGCTCCTATAATTCACCCCTCCACTTT.

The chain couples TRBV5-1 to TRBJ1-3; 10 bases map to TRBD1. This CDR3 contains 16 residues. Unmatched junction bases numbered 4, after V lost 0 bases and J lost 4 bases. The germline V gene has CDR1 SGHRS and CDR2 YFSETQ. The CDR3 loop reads CASSLVGQGSGNTIYF. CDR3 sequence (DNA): TGCGCCAGCAGCTTGGTGGGACAGGGGAGCGGAAACACCATATATTTT.

The CDR3 protein is CASSLATGDEQYF. Here the CDR3 DNA reads TGTGCCAGCAGTTTAGCGACGGGGGACGAGCAGTACTTC. The rearrangement joins TRBV28 to TRBJ2-7; possible D gene TRBD2, 6 bases. The germline V gene has CDR1 MDHEN and CDR2 SYDVKM. The CDR3 consists of 13 residues. V was cut by 2 bases and J by 5 bases, with 10 bases left in between.

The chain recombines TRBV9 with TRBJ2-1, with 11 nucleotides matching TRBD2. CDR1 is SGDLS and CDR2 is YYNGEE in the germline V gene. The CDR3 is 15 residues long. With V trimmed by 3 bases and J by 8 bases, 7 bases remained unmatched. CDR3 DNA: TGTGCCAGCAGCGCTAGCGGGGGGCTTAAGGATGAGCAGTTCTTC. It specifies CASSASGGLKDEQFF.

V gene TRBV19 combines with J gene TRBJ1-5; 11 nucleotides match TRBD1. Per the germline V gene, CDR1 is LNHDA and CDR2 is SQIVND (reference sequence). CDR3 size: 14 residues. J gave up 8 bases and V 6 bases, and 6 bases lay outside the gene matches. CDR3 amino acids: CASRDRGRLEPQHF. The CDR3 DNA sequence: TGTGCCAGTAGGGACAGGGGGCGCTTAGAGCCCCAGCATTTT.

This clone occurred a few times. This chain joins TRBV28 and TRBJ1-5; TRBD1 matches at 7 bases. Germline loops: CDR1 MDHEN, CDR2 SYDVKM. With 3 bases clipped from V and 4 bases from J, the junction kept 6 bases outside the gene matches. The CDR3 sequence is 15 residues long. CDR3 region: CASSFFATGNQPQHF. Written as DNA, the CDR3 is TGTGCCAGCAGTTTCTTCGCGACAGGGAATCAGCCCCAGCATTTT.

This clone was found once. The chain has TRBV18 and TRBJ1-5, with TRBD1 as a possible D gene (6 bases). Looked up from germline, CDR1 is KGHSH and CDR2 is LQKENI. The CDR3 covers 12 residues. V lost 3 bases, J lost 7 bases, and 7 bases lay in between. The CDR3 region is CASSPGQQPQHF. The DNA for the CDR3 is TGTGCCAGCTCACCTGGACAGCAGCCCCAGCATTTT.

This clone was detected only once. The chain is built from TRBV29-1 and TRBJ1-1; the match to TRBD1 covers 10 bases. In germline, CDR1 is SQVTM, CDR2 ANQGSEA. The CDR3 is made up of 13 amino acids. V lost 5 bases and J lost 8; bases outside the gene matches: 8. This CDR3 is CSVFDRGRFEAFF. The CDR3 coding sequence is TGCAGCGTTTTTGACAGGGGGCGTTTCGAAGCTTTCTTT.

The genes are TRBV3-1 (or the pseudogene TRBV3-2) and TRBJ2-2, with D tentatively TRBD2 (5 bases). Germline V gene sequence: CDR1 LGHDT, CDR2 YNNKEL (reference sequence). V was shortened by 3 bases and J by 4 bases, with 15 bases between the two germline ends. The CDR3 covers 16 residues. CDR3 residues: CASSHLQRFSTGELFF. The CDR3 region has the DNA TGTGCCAGCAGCCACCTACAGCGGTTTTCCACCGGGGAGCTGTTTTTT.

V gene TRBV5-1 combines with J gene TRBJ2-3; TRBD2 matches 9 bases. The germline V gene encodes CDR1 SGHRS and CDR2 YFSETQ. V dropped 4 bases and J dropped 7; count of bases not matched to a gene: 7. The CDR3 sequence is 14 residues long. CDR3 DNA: TGCGCCAGCAGCAGCGGGGGGTCCGGGAATACGCAGTATTTT. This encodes CASSSGGSGNTQYF.

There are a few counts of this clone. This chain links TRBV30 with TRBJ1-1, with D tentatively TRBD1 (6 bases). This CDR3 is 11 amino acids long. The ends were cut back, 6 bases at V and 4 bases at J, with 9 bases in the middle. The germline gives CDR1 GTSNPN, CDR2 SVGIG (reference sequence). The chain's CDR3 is CACTGFTEAFF. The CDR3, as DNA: TGTGCCTGTACAGGGTTCACTGAAGCTTTCTTT.